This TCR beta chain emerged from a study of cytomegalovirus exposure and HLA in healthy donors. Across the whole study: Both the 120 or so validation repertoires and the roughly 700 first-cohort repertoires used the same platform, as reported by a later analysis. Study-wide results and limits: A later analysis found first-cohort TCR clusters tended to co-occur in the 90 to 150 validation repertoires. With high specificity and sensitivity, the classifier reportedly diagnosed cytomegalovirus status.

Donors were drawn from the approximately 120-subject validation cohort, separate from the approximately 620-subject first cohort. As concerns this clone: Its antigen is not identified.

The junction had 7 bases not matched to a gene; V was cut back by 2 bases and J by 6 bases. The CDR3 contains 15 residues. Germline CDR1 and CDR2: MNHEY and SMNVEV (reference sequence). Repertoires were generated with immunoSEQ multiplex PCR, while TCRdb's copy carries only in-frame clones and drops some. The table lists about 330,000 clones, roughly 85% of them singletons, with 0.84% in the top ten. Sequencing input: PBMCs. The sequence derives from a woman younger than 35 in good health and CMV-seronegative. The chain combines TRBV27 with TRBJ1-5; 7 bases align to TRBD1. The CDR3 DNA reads TGTGCCAGCAGTTTAGAGGGGGGACAGACTCAGCCCCAGCATTTT. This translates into CASSLEGGQTQPQHF.